The rows below give T cell receptor beta chains drawn from one sample of a study of PD-1 blockade in classical Hodgkin lymphoma. Method: immunoSEQ multiplex PCR; TCRdb's copy keeps in-frame clones and lacks some. The table records 90,000 or so clones, 80% to 95% of them present only once. The sequencing used peripheral blood mononuclear cells (PBMCs), collected before the second cycle of nivolumab. These receptor sequences come from a human donor with classical Hodgkin lymphoma. CDR3s include the opening cysteine and the closing phenylalanine or tryptophan. A D gene is named only where the DNA matches it firmly. Size is stated for part of the rows, as once, few or many counts, or as a class when the clone is expanded.

d_call,j_call,clone_size,v_call,cdr3_aa,cdr3_nt
NA,TRBJ2-2,NA,TRBV7-9,CASSLARQTGELFF,TGTGCCAGCAGCTTAGCGCGACAGACCGGGGAGCTGTTTTTT
NA,TRBJ2-7,NA,TRBV5-1,CASSVQPWREQYF,TGCGCCAGCAGCGTGCAGCCCTGGCGGGAGCAGTACTTC
TRBD2,TRBJ2-1,NA,TRBV6-1,CASSELVASGRYNEQFF,TGTGCCAGCAGTGAGCTAGTAGCTAGCGGGAGATACAATGAGCAGTTCTTC
NA,TRBJ2-3,NA,TRBV9,CASSVGVSGPDTQYF,TGTGCCAGCAGCGTAGGAGTCAGCGGTCCCGATACGCAGTATTTT
NA,TRBJ1-2,NA,TRBV5-1,CASSSPAGSNYGYTF,TGCGCCAGCAGCTCCCCCGCGGGCAGCAACTATGGCTACACCTTC
NA,TRBJ1-5,NA,TRBV19,CASSIYTIQPQHF,TGTGCCAGTAGTATTTATACGATTCAGCCCCAGCATTTT
NA,TRBJ2-7,NA,TRBV21-1,CASSKASGLQYF,TGTGCCAGCAGCAAAGCGTCAGGGTTGCAGTACTTC
NA,TRBJ2-6,NA,TRBV14,CASSEIGRASFSGANVLTF,TGTGCCAGCAGCGAGATCGGCAGGGCCTCCTTTTCTGGGGCCAACGTCCTGACTTTC
NA,TRBJ2-7,once,TRBV5-6,CASSSPRFPYEQYF,TGTGCCAGCAGCTCTCCCAGGTTCCCCTACGAGCAGTACTTC
TRBD2,TRBJ2-7,NA,TRBV28,CASRWTSGDLYEQYF,TGTGCCAGCAGATGGACTAGCGGGGACCTCTACGAGCAGTACTTC